Presented here are 5 T cell receptor beta chains from one specimen sequenced in a study of response to subunit inactivated influenza vaccine. MiXCR, run by TCRdb on the RT-PCR reads, gives a single entry per CDR3 protein. The data hold over 400,000 distinct CDR3 sequences, with approximately 10% observed a single time. The specimen was PBMCs from blood, collected around seven weeks after vaccination. The source of these receptors is a man between 45 and 60 years old who received an inactivated influenza vaccine.

V usage is TRBV28 and J usage is TRBJ1-5, with D perhaps matching TRBD1 (5 bases). This CDR3 region has 14 residues. Trimming stripped 4 bases from V and 6 bases from J, with 13 bases between. The germline V gene encodes CDR1 MDHEN and CDR2 SYDVKM. The DNA of the CDR3 is TGTGCCAGCAGTTCGGGATGGGGCCGTCAGCCCCAGCATTTT. The encoded protein is CASSSGWGRQPQHF.

V and J are TRBV27 and TRBJ2-1, with TRBD2 matching over 9 bases. Germline V gene lookup returns CDR1 MNHEY and CDR2 SMNVEV (reference sequence). J lost 4 bases, V lost 3 bases, and 7 bases had no gene match. The CDR3 is 16 residues long. Here the CDR3 reads CASSLTTSGFYNEQFF. The CDR3 coding sequence is TGTGCCAGCAGTTTGACCACTAGCGGGTTTTACAATGAGCAGTTCTTC.

This chain joins TRBV7-9 and TRBJ2-1; TRBD2 agrees at 13 bases. The CDR3 has 15 amino acids. Germline V gives CDR1 SEHNR, CDR2 FQNEAQ (reference sequence). V lost 6 bases and J lost 8; bases outside the gene matches: 7. The CDR3 nucleotides read TGTGCCAGCAGTCGGACTAGCGGGAGATTCGATGAGCAGTTCTTC. Encoded protein: CASSRTSGRFDEQFF.

V is TRBV10-3 and J is TRBJ2-7; D is unclear. Trimming cost V 4 bases and J 3 bases, with 13 bases left between them. The germline V gene encodes CDR1 ENHRY and CDR2 SYGVKD. The CDR3 contains 14 residues. The CDR3 spells CAISGDSLGYEQYF. The CDR3 DNA follows: TGTGCCATCAGTGGTGACTCCCTGGGCTACGAGCAGTACTTC.

V and J are TRBV7-9 and TRBJ1-2, with D perhaps TRBD1 (5 bases). The germline gives CDR1 SEHNR, CDR2 FQNEAQ (reference sequence). With 5 bases removed from V and 2 bases from J, the gap between germline ends came to 9 bases. The CDR3 consists of 13 residues. The CDR3 DNA sequence: TGTGCCAGCAGCAACCGACAGAACTATGGCTACACCTTC. Amino acids: CASSNRQNYGYTF.